A single TCR beta chain is shown here with its context. This receptor's antigen is unknown. No base quality information exists; no much larger clone differs at one position. V and J lose 7 bases and 2 bases, and a span of 14 bases separates them. The germline V gene gives CDR1 as MNHNS and CDR2 as SASEGT. Spanning cysteine to phenylalanine, the CDR3 consists of 15 amino acids. Just the 45-base CDR3 DNA is kept, in frame starting at base 1. This entry comes from a study of cytomegalovirus exposure and HLA in healthy donors (TCRdb year 2017). Regarding the complete study: In an earlier analysis of roughly 500 of the donors, less than 350 Gb of sequence data and 120 million or so unique TCR beta sequences from 180 million or so T cells were reported. Roughly 290 gigabases of sequencing data and around 80 million unique TCR sequences made up an early release that covered some 640 HLA-typed donors. The genetic ancestry cluster associated with self-reported Caucasian donors included about 84% of the 300 to 450 genotyped donors. The study was designed to test whether signatures of past pathogen exposure could be identified by cataloging public T cell receptors. Using immunosequencing, the study profiled T cell repertoires from around 680 subjects and related those repertoires to cytomegalovirus serostatus. A separate validation cohort of approximately 120 different subjects was used in addition to the approximately 640-subject first cohort. To predict cytomegalovirus infection status, the study brought together high-throughput TCR immunosequencing, statistical association of individual TCRs with disease status, and machine learning. A later analysis re-analyzed previously published TCR beta repertoires from roughly 600 donors and added high-resolution HLA genotyping to study TCR occurrence patterns. Rather than drawing on any new phenotypic data, the later analysis identified candidate immune exposures from TCR beta sequences and the way those sequences occurred across donors. To decide whether each TCR beta V gene segment behaved as functional or pseudogenic, an earlier analysis of some 600 of the donors relied on high-throughput TCR beta sequencing. Donor age, sex, ethnicity and CMV serostatus were compiled together with the repertoire data. In a later genetic analysis, genome-wide SNP genotypes for 398 of the 666 donors were used, and that subset was treated as a discovery cohort. Every repertoire in the discovery cohort had been generated on one and the same sequencing platform. Both class I and class II loci were covered by HLA typing, at four-digit resolution. The number of donors typed differed by locus, with about 629-640 for A, B, C, DRB1 and DQB1, approximately 500 for DQA1, over 600 for DPA1, and over 400 for DPB1. Because of strong linkage in the cohort, 4 to 6 DR-DQ haplotypes were treated as single units for association and clustering. Across some 400 genotyped donors of the cohort, an average of roughly 250,000 unique TCR beta nucleotide sequences per donor were sequenced, and 15% to 20% of those sequences were non-productive.

The cohort comprised hundreds of healthy bone marrow donors. All cohort members were sampled while nominally healthy, although unrecorded immune exposures were likely present. The donor tested CMV seropositive and was one of the 289 seropositive cohort members. Every donor gave a peripheral blood sample, and the peripheral blood mononuclear cells from that sample were used for TCR beta sequencing. The Qiagen DNeasy Blood Extraction Kit was used to extract genomic DNA from the blood cell samples. The library was generated by the immunoSEQ multiplex PCR assay. For the multiplex PCR, a mixture combining 60 forward primers for TCR Vbeta segments and 13 reverse primers for TCR Jbeta segments was used. The CDR3 region of rearranged TCR beta genes was amplified from genomic DNA with a multiplex PCR assay. The Illumina HiSeq System was used to sequence the amplified TCR beta libraries as 87-base-pair reads. For the original study's pipeline: Across the roughly 700 repertoires, a later analysis counted 80 million or so unique TCR beta chains, some 11 million of which were shared by at least two donors. Raw reads were error-corrected and collapsed into unique sequences by a nearest-neighbor algorithm in which closely related sequences were merged to remove PCR and sequencing errors. To assign V, D and J gene segments, CDR3 sequences were aligned to IMGT reference sequences. For a sequence to be retained, at least a six-nucleotide match to both a V gene segment and a J gene segment was required. A rearrangement was called productive if the CDR3 had no stop codons and remained in frame with V and J, and every other rearrangement was called non-productive. Following IMGT convention, CDR3 was defined as the stretch from the second conserved V-encoded cysteine to the conserved J-encoded phenylalanine. The earlier analysis of fewer than 750 of the donors excluded sequences that lacked an unambiguous match to a single V gene segment. An earlier analysis of 587 of the donors called V segments functional above 56.7% productive rearrangements and segregating when the between-donor standard deviation exceeded 5%. To diagnose cytomegalovirus status from the catalog of TCR beta chain sequences, a statistical classification framework was built. V and J gene assignment, in a later analysis, came from comparing TCR nucleotide sequences with IMGT/GENE-DB human TR gene sequences. A later analysis assigned CDR3 sequences and most-parsimonious VDJ recombination scenarios with the TCRdist pipeline. In a later analysis, each TCR beta chain was defined by its CDR3 amino acid sequence together with its V-gene family, and reads without a unique V-gene family were excluded. To address suspected cross-contamination and a sequencing artifact, a later analysis removed 550 to 750 highly shared, low-generation-probability nucleotide sequences. A later analysis calculated a clonal expansion index for each public chain from normalized within-repertoire ranks of inferred template counts. In a later analysis, generation probabilities were computed using a VDJ recombination model fitted to out-of-frame rearrangements, and the results were checked against IGoR. In a later analysis, TCR-TCR, TCR-HLA and TCR-CMV co-occurrence was scored with hypergeometric tests, and a repertoire-size bias correction was applied to TCR pairs. To estimate false discovery rates, a later analysis permuted the HLA or CMV assignments 20 times. In a later analysis, co-occurring TCRs were grouped using DBSCAN, and TCRdist sequence similarity was added for clustering within HLA-allele-positive subsets. Repertoires with fewer than 30,000 or more than 120,000 public chains were left out of co-occurrence clustering, as were four to six repertoires with anomalous nucleotide sharing. TCRdb holds this immuneACCESS table with in-frame rearrangements only. Some clones are missing; in checked studies, unresolved V genes explain under half, and the rest has no known cause. For V, J and clone size, that table is used; D and trimming come from the DNA. This sample comprises 150,000 to 200,000 clones, 75% to 80% of them detected only once. The ten largest clones add up to approximately 5.4% of the sample.

Study-wide conclusions, independent of this receptor: An association between a missense DCLRE1C variant and V-gene and J-gene trimming of TCR beta chains was found in a later genetic analysis and replicated in an independent cohort. The 87-base-pair reads could not distinguish some IMGT-functional V segments, including TRBV6-2 and TRBV6-3, so those segments were excluded. In an earlier analysis of some 500 of the donors, most TCR beta V segments appeared in productive rearrangements about 87% or about 30% of the time, broadly matching IMGT annotations. In a later analysis, 15,000 to 20,000 TCR beta sequences were associated with specific HLA alleles at a false discovery rate of 0.05. The authors suggested that the approach could potentially be extended to other disease states and immunological phenotypes. Most TCR sequences were observed very rarely across donors, whereas some public TCRs were present in many individuals. The earlier analysis of approximately 540 of the donors excluded 15 to 20 rarely observed V segments, including chromosome 9 orphons, because counts were too low. In a later analysis, HLA-associated TCR beta chains showed more clonal expansion and lower generation probabilities than non-associated chains that were equally common. In both the original and validation cohorts, the classifier was reported to diagnose cytomegalovirus status with high specificity and sensitivity. HLA typing was unavailable for some donors at each locus, so association tests used only the typed subset. A later analysis found that TCR association rates varied across HLA loci, with DRB1 alleles showing the most associated TCRs and HLA-C alleles the fewest. For the cohort, immune exposure information was limited to CMV serostatus. A later genetic analysis reported fewer N-insertions in productive TCRs among donors in an Asian-associated ancestry cluster than the roughly 700-donor mean. A further reported finding was that TCR beta sequences accurately predicted the HLA-A and HLA-B alleles for most subjects in the first cohort. When HLA alleles, especially DR and DQ, strongly co-occurred, TCR associations were difficult to assign to individual alleles. According to a later analysis, most CMV-associated TCR beta chains appeared to be HLA-restricted, and the HLA associations seemed to be driven largely by CMV exposure. In a later analysis, several top co-occurrence clusters were reported to appear linked to parvovirus B19, influenza, CMV and Epstein-Barr virus. A total of fewer than 200 TCR beta chains were listed by the study as associated with cytomegalovirus. Sequencing depth was assumed to be roughly uniform across donors in the presence/absence analyses, though that assumption may not hold. In vitro tests confirmed that a few of the cytomegalovirus-associated TCR beta chains recognize cytomegalovirus antigens. In this cohort, only TCR beta chains were sequenced, and detectable features were limited by the absence of alpha or paired-chain data. The sequencing pipeline was judged likely to have produced a cluster of highly shared sequence variants as a technical artifact. Correlated functional status among segregating V segments might be attributable to linkage disequilibrium, but an unknown experimental factor could not be ruled out.

Sequencing was performed on PBMCs. This TCR came from a woman aged 25-40 years in good health and CMV-seropositive. Recombination linked TRBV6-1 to TRBJ1-4, with the D gene not clear enough to name. The DNA sequence is given as TGTGCCAGCACCCCGTGGAGGTCGACTAATGAAAAACTGTTTTTT. Translated, this is CASTPWRSTNEKLFF.